One sample yielded the 23 T cell receptor beta chains listed below, sequenced in a study of T cells after posttransplantation cyclophosphamide (dated by TCRdb to the mid-2010s). The treatment or condition label of this sample denotes: high-dose cyclophosphamide on days +3 and +4 as single-agent GVHD prophylaxis. For conditioning, the PTCy patients got busulfan and fludarabine, then a related or unrelated marrow graft, followed by cyclophosphamide on days +3 and +4. The receptor library was made with the immunoSEQ multiplex PCR assay. TCRdb holds this immuneACCESS table with in-frame rearrangements only. Some clones are missing; in checked studies, unresolved V genes explain under half, and the rest has no known cause. This sample has roughly 8,700 clones in its table, and almost 90% of those were observed once. Approximately 1.2% of the sample belongs to the ten largest clones. The sample in question was CD4+ T cells sorted from blood, obtained approximately 1,300 days after allogeneic stem cell transplant with posttransplant cyclophosphamide. The receptors originated from a female patient in her fifties who received an allogeneic stem cell transplant from a related donor, was CMV-positive, and had no GVHD. It is possible that, after a transplant, some T cells come from the graft donor.

The chain combines TRBV27 with TRBJ1-5; D uncertain. This CDR3 spans 15 amino acids. Per germline, CDR1 MNHEY and CDR2 SMNVEV (reference sequence). The V and J ends lost 2 bases and 5 bases respectively, with 13 bases between them. The DNA for the CDR3 is TGTGCCAGCAGTTTAGTGTCCAGAGGGTATCAGCCCCAGCATTTT. This sequence encodes CASSLVSRGYQPQHF.

The sample holds a few counts of this clone. The J gene is TRBJ2-7, the V gene TRBV2, with a possible D match to TRBD1 (5 bases). Germline V CDR1 and CDR2: SNHLY, FYNNEI. Trimming took off 7 bases at V and 3 bases at J, with 10 bases between the two ends. This CDR3 spans 12 amino acids. CDR3 protein: CASTPQVYEQYF. The CDR3 DNA sequence: TGTGCCAGCACCCCACAGGTCTACGAGCAGTACTTC.

The genes are TRBV4-2 and TRBJ2-1; 8 bases are a match to TRBD2. This CDR3 region has 18 residues. The germline CDR1 and CDR2 sequences are LGHNA and YNFKEQ. The V and J ends lost 1 base and 0 bases, in that order; junction bases with no gene match: 8. CDR3 sequence: CASSQGSGGTSSYNEQFF. In DNA form, the CDR3 reads TGTGCCAGCAGCCAAGGTTCCGGCGGGACTAGCTCCTACAATGAGCAGTTCTTC.

The chain has TRBV18 and TRBJ1-2; a weak D match, TRBD1 (5 bases). Between the trimmed V and J ends, which lost 3 bases and 7 bases, there was a span of 15 bases. Germline V gene sequence: CDR1 KGHSH, CDR2 LQKENI. The CDR3 length is 14 residues. The CDR3 is CASSPRSREGGYTF. In DNA form, the CDR3 reads TGTGCCAGCTCACCGCGTAGCAGGGAGGGTGGCTACACCTTC.

This rearrangement joins TRBV7-8 to TRBJ1-1; D is undetermined. This CDR3 contains 14 residues. The ends were cut back, 5 bases at V and 8 bases at J, with 18 bases in the middle. Germline V CDR1 and CDR2: SGHVS, FQNEAQ. The CDR3 nucleotides are TGTGCCAGCAGCCGACCGGCCGCCCGAGGGGAAGCTTTCTTT. Translation gives CASSRPAARGEAFF. The full variable domain, in which reference TRBV7-8 and TRBJ1-1 provide the parts outside the CDR3, is GAGVSQSPRYKVAKRGQDVALRCDPISGHVSLFWYQQALGQGPEFLTYFQNEAQLDKSGLPSDRFFAERPEGSVSTLKIQRTQQEDSAVYLCASSRPAARGEAFFGQGTRLTVV.

A note on this clone: A read error may produce the germline difference seen at one junction end. In the same sample, other DNA sequences code for this CDR3. The genes are TRBV7-8 and TRBJ1-5; a weak D match, TRBD1 (5 bases). Germline CDR1 SGHVS, CDR2 FQNEAQ. This CDR3 region has 15 residues. For the CDR3, the DNA is TGTGCTAGCAGTGATCAGGGTACAAGCAATCAGCCCCAGCATTTT. Its protein product is CASSDQGTSNQPQHF. The variable domain in full, with the rest retrieved from reference TRBV7-8 and TRBJ1-5, is GAGVSQSPRYKVAKRGQDVALRCDPISGHVSLFWYQQALGQGPEFLTYFQNEAQLDKSGLPSDRFFAERPEGSVSTLKIQRTQQEDSAVYLCASSDQGTSNQPQHFGDGTRLSIL.

The chain recombines TRBV2 with TRBJ2-5; D is perhaps TRBD2 (7 bases). Germline V lookup: CDR1 SNHLY, CDR2 FYNNEI. V dropped 8 bases and J dropped 0 bases, with 13 bases sitting between them. The CDR3 totals 14 residues. CDR3 sequence: CASGGAVYQETQYF. CDR3 in DNA: TGTGCCAGCGGGGGGGCAGTGTACCAAGAGACCCAGTACTTC. Complete variable domain (other parts from reference TRBV2 and TRBJ2-5): EPEVTQTPSHQVTQMGQEVILRCVPISNHLYFYWYRQILGQKVEFLVSFYNNEISEKSEIFDDQFSVERPDGSNFTLKIRSTKLEDSAMYFCASGGAVYQETQYFGPGTRLLVL.

This clone showed up just once. The rearrangement uses TRBV9 and TRBJ2-1, with D maybe TRBD1 (5 bases). V shed 4 bases and J shed 0 bases, with 11 bases lying between them. The CDR3 consists of 15 residues. Germline CDR1 is SGDLS and CDR2 is YYNGEE. In nucleotides, the CDR3 is TGTGCCAGCAGCCCCAGGGTGGGCTCCTACAATGAGCAGTTCTTC. It is translated as CASSPRVGSYNEQFF. Full variable domain (outside the CDR3, taken from reference TRBV9 and TRBJ2-1): DSGVTQTPKHLITATGQRVTLRCSPRSGDLSVYWYQQSLDQGLQFLIQYYNGEERAKGNILERFSAQQFPDLHSELNLSSLELGDSALYFCASSPRVGSYNEQFFGPGTRLTVL.

This chain links TRBV2 with TRBJ1-5; no clear D gene. Trimming shortened V by 4 bases and J by 2 bases, and 15 bases separated the two germline ends. Germline lookup yields CDR1 SNHLY and CDR2 FYNNEI. The CDR3 is 16 amino acids. CDR3 sequence reads: CASSAQDHIGNQPQHF. In DNA form, the CDR3 reads TGTGCCAGCAGTGCGCAGGATCACATTGGCAATCAGCCCCAGCATTTT. Full variable domain (remainder filled in from reference TRBV2 and TRBJ1-5): EPEVTQTPSHQVTQMGQEVILRCVPISNHLYFYWYRQILGQKVEFLVSFYNNEISEKSEIFDDQFSVERPDGSNFTLKIRSTKLEDSAMYFCASSAQDHIGNQPQHFGDGTRLSIL.

The V and J genes are TRBV11-2 and TRBJ2-5; D may be TRBD2 (5 bases). The CDR3 covers 14 residues. Trimming took 3 bases from V and 2 from J, leaving 10 bases between them. Germline CDR1 is SGHAT and CDR2 is FQNNGV. In nucleotides, the CDR3 is TGTGCCAGCAGCTTGGCGGGTCCGCAAGAGACCCAGTACTTC. Translated, it gives CASSLAGPQETQYF. Complete variable domain (other parts from reference TRBV11-2 and TRBJ2-5): EAGVAQSPRYKIIEKRQSVAFWCNPISGHATLYWYQQILGQGPKLLIQFQNNGVVDDSQLPKDRFSAERLKGVDSTLKIQPAKLEDSAVYLCASSLAGPQETQYFGPGTRLLVL.

This clone was observed a handful of times. The rearrangement uses TRBV5-1 and TRBJ2-3; D gene ambiguous. The ends were cut back, 2 bases at V and 2 bases at J, with 9 bases in the middle. The CDR3 is made up of 14 amino acids. The germline V gene encodes CDR1 SGHRS and CDR2 YFSETQ. CDR3: CASSFAAFTDTQYF. CDR3 DNA sequence: TGCGCCAGCAGCTTCGCAGCGTTCACAGATACGCAGTATTTT.

The chain employs TRBV2 and TRBJ1-5; 8 bases align to TRBD1. The CDR3 sequence is 13 residues long. Trimming cost V 8 bases and J 7 bases; bases outside gene matches: 7. CDR1 is SNHLY, CDR2 FYNNEI, per germline. The DNA of the CDR3 is TGTGCCAGCGTGGGGGACAGGTACCAGCCCCAGCATTTT. Protein: CASVGDRYQPQHF.

V usage is TRBV6-5 and J usage is TRBJ1-2; 8 bases are shared with TRBD1. CDR3 length equals 14 residues. V gave up 6 bases and J gave up 5 bases; unmatched junction bases: 8. CDR1 MNHEY and CDR2 SVGAGI come from the germline V gene. The CDR3 is CASRRDRRGYGYTF. In nucleotides, the CDR3 is TGTGCCAGCAGACGGGACAGGCGAGGGTATGGCTACACCTTC.

The V and J genes are TRBV18 and TRBJ1-1; D possibly corresponds to TRBD1 (6 bases). V dropped 5 bases and J dropped 5 bases, with 12 bases sitting between them. This CDR3 has 13 residues. Germline-derived CDR1 and CDR2 are KGHSH and LQKENI. The CDR3 sequence is CASSYTQGTEAFF. In DNA, the CDR3 is TGTGCCAGCTCATACACCCAGGGGACTGAAGCTTTCTTT.

Only one count was recorded for this clone. The V and J genes are TRBV7-8 and TRBJ1-1; no clear D. Per germline, CDR1 SGHVS and CDR2 FQNEAQ. Deletions cut 1 base from V and 1 base from J, with 10 bases between. CDR3 length: 15 residues. The CDR3 is CASSLVIAGNTEAFF. As DNA, the CDR3 is TGTGCCAGCAGCTTAGTTATTGCGGGGAACACTGAAGCTTTCTTT. The full variable domain, its missing parts supplied by reference TRBV7-8 and TRBJ1-1, is GAGVSQSPRYKVAKRGQDVALRCDPISGHVSLFWYQQALGQGPEFLTYFQNEAQLDKSGLPSDRFFAERPEGSVSTLKIQRTQQEDSAVYLCASSLVIAGNTEAFFGQGTRLTVV.

The chain has TRBV21-1 and TRBJ1-4; the table's D gene call, TRBD1, was not cross checked with the DNA. TRBV21-1 is given as a pseudogene. This CDR3 has 18 amino acids. Here the CDR3 reads CASYWGQGFFETNEKLFF. The CDR3 DNA is TGTGCCAGCTATTGGGGGCAGGGATTTTTTGAAACTAATGAAAAACTGTTTTTT.

The chain links TRBV5-6 to TRBJ1-1; no firm D call. The CDR3 consists of 15 residues. CDR1 is SGHDT, CDR2 YYEEEE, per germline. V gave up 0 bases and J gave up 0 bases, with 9 bases separating them. The CDR3 coding sequence is TGTGCCAGCAGCTTGGGTTGGGCCCTGAACACTGAAGCTTTCTTT. It codes for CASSLGWALNTEAFF. Supplemented by reference TRBV5-6 and TRBJ1-1, the full variable domain reads DAGVTQSPTHLIKTRGQQVTLRCSPKSGHDTVSWYQQALGQGPQFIFQYYEEEERQRGNFPDRFSGHQFPNYSSELNVNALLLGDSALYLCASSLGWALNTEAFFGQGTRLTVV.

The chain couples TRBV7-9 to TRBJ2-5; 10 bases are a match to TRBD1. The CDR3 totals 15 residues. CDR1 is SEHNR and CDR2 is FQNEAQ in the germline V gene (reference sequence). With V trimmed by 1 base and J by 5 bases, 4 bases remained unmatched. The CDR3 is CASSLGMGQGETQYF. The CDR3 nucleotides are TGTGCCAGCAGCTTAGGGATGGGACAGGGGGAGACCCAGTACTTC.

The V gene is TRBV7-3, the J gene TRBJ2-2, with TRBD2 as a possible D gene (6 bases). Germline CDR1 SGHTA, CDR2 FQGTGA. Trimming removed 3 bases at V and 1 base at J, with 6 bases between. The CDR3 contains 14 residues. DNA for the CDR3: TGTGCCAGCAGCTTGGAGGGGAACACCGGGGAGCTGTTTTTT. The encoded protein is CASSLEGNTGELFF.

Only a few counts were recorded for this clone. The V gene is TRBV18, the J gene TRBJ1-1; 9 nucleotides agree with TRBD1. This CDR3 is built from 19 residues. Trimming removed 2 bases from V and 1 base from J; junction bases left unmatched: 14. Germline-derived CDR1 and CDR2 are KGHSH and LQKENI. The CDR3: CASSPFQGQGYISNTEAFF. DNA of the CDR3: TGTGCCAGCTCACCATTTCAGGGACAGGGTTATATCTCGAACACTGAAGCTTTCTTT.

This clone came up a few times. This rearrangement joins TRBV11-2 to TRBJ1-3; no firm D call. The CDR3 contains 14 residues. Germline V gene sequence: CDR1 SGHAT, CDR2 FQNNGV. The V end was cut by 5 bases, the J end by 7 bases, with 15 bases between. For the CDR3, the DNA is TGTGCCAGCAGCCCAGATCTTGTAGCGAACACCATATATTTT. Its protein product is CASSPDLVANTIYF.

V is TRBV18 and J is TRBJ2-1; D unclear. The germline V gene encodes CDR1 KGHSH and CDR2 LQKENI. V lost 4 bases to trimming and J lost 1 base, with 20 bases between them. This CDR3 contains 18 residues. The DNA of the CDR3 is TGTGCCAGCTCACTCTTACTTTACCCCGAGTGGTCCTACAATGAGCAGTTCTTC. It specifies CASSLLLYPEWSYNEQFF.

The rearrangement links TRBV27 to TRBJ2-5, with D maybe TRBD2 (7 bases). The germline gives CDR1 MNHEY, CDR2 SMNVEV (reference sequence). The ends were cut back, 5 bases at V and 3 bases at J, with 22 bases in the middle. CDR3 length: 17 amino acids. The CDR3 reads CASSPPRRGGRKETQYF. CDR3 sequence (DNA): TGTGCCAGCAGTCCTCCCCGGAGGGGGGGGAGGAAAGAGACCCAGTACTTC.